A single sample is the source of the 6 T cell receptor beta chains below, sequenced in a study of immune heterogeneity within non-small cell lung tumors. The template for each sample was 600 ng of genomic DNA, which had been extracted from bulk tumor tissue. Every primary tumor yielded several biopsies, spaced far apart, that were taken during surgery. Each patient presented with untreated, newly diagnosed non-small cell lung cancer and received curative surgery. Multiplex PCR (32 V and 13 J primers) was used to amplify the TCR beta CDR3. In TCRdb, the multiplex PCR reads were re-called with MiXCR into one record per CDR3 protein. Among about 20,000 distinct CDR3 sequences listed, under 30% were seen once. What was sequenced was lung tumor tissue. These receptors were obtained from a man between 35 and 55 years old with non-small cell lung cancer.

The CDR3 nucleotides read TGTGCCAGCAGCCGCTCGTTTGGCCACAATGAGCAGTTCTTC. Residues: CASSRSFGHNEQFF. The V gene is TRBV11-3, the J gene TRBJ2-1; D uncertain. The CDR3 is made up of 14 amino acids. The germline CDR1 and CDR2 sequences are SGHNT and YENEEA. V lost 5 bases and J lost 5, with 13 bases in between. Based on the CDR3 plus reference TRBV11-3 and TRBJ2-1, the full variable domain is EAGVVQSPRYKIIEKKQPVAFWCNPISGHNTLYWYLQNLGQGPELLIRYENEEAVDDSQLPKDRFSAERLKGVDSTLKIQPAELGDSAVYLCASSRSFGHNEQFFGPGTRLTVL.

As regards this clonotype: Just one base apart from a much larger clone, this may be a read error. V gene TRBV11-3 combines with J gene TRBJ2-7; 9 positions match TRBD1. The CDR3 is 15 residues long. Germline V CDR1 and CDR2: SGHNT, YENEEA. V lost 5 bases, J lost 3 bases, and 8 bases stayed unmatched. CDR3 DNA sequence: TGTGCCAGCAGCCCCCCGGGACAGGGCGGCTACGAGCAGTACTTC. Protein: CASSPPGQGGYEQYF.

In regard to this clonotype: A single base separates this from a much larger clone, so it may be a read error. The V gene is TRBV6-1, the J gene TRBJ1-5, with D unresolved. Germline CDR1 reads MNHNS; CDR2 reads SASEGT. The CDR3 runs 15 residues. The DNA for the CDR3 is TGTGCCAGCAGCGGGGTCGGGGTTGGCAATCACCCCCAGCATTTT. Translation: CASSGVGVGNHPQHF.

On this clonotype: Possible read error: a much larger clone is one base away. The chain combines TRBV24-1 with TRBJ1-2; D gene ambiguous. The germline gives CDR1 KGHDR, CDR2 SFDVKD. The CDR3 sequence is 15 residues long. CDR3 coding DNA: TGTGACACCAGTGATCCCTCCGACGGTCGCGTAGTGTACACCTTC. Residues: CDTSDPSDGRVVYTF.

This clonotype is termed medium-sized (0.01 to 0.1%). The chain employs TRBV19 and TRBJ2-7, with 7 bases matching TRBD1. The CDR3 has 14 amino acids. CDR1 and CDR2 (germline): LNHDA, SQIVND (reference sequence). V lost 6 bases, J lost 2 bases, and 7 bases stayed unmatched. The CDR3 DNA reads TGTGCCAGTAGCAACACGGACAGGACCTACGAGCAGTACTTC. As protein: CASSNTDRTYEQYF.

In this sample, this clonotype turned up once. The chain uses TRBV9 and TRBJ2-2; D call uncertain. V was trimmed by 0 bases and J by 4 bases, leaving 13 bases between them. The germline gives CDR1 SGDLS, CDR2 YYNGEE. CDR3 size: 16 residues. This CDR3 reads CASSVAQNHITGELFF. Here the CDR3 DNA reads TGTGCCAGCAGCGTAGCACAAAACCATATCACCGGGGAGCTGTTTTTT.